This entry features one TCR beta chain sequence. The data were taken from a study of technical replicates of blood from a handful of donors. V lost 0 bases, J lost 6 bases, and 11 bases lay in between. CDR1 MNHNS and CDR2 SASEGT come from the germline V gene. The CDR3 is 15 residues long. Some clones are missing from TCRdb's copy, which holds only in-frame ones; the method was immunoSEQ multiplex PCR. This sample has tens of thousands of clones; roughly 90% occur once, and the top ten carry about 4.3%. The clonotype originates from a human donor in good health. Some clones in this sample may be carry-over from other donors' samples. The source material was PBMCs. This chain links TRBV6-1 with TRBJ1-4, with D possibly TRBD1 on 6 matching bases. CDR3: CASSEAWGRDEKLFF. The CDR3 nucleotides read TGTGCCAGCAGTGAAGCTTGGGGGCGGGATGAAAAACTGTTTTTT.